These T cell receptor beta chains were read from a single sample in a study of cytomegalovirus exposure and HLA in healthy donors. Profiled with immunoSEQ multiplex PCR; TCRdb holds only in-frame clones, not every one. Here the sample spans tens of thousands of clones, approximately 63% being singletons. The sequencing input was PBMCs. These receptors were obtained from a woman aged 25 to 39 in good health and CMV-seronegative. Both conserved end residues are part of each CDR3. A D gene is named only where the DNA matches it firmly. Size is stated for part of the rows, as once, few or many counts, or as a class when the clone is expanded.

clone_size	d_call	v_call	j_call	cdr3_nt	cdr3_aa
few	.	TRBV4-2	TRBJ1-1	TGTGCCAGCAGCCCGGGCACAGGGCCGAACACTGAAGCTTTCTTT	CASSPGTGPNTEAFF
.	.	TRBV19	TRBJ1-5	TGTGCCAGCGCCCCAGGGTTTGGTGGCAATCAGCCCCAGCATTTT	CASAPGFGGNQPQHF
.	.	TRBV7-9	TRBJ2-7	TGTGCCAGCAGCTGGGTAACAGGGAGCTCCTACGAGCAGTACTTC	CASSWVTGSSYEQYF
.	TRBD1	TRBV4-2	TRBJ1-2	TGTGCCAGCAGCCAAGATCCGGGACAGAACTATGGCTACACCTTC	CASSQDPGQNYGYTF
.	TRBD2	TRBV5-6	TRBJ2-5	TGTGCCAGCAGCTTGGCCCGGACCCTAGCGGGAGGGTACTTC	CASSLARTLAGGYF
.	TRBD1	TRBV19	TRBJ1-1	TGTGCCAGTAGTTTATCCGGGACAGGGCGGTTCTTT	CASSLSGTGRFF
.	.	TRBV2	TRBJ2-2	TGTGCCAGCAGTGCTTATGCGGGACAGCACACCGGGGAGCTGTTTTTT	CASSAYAGQHTGELFF
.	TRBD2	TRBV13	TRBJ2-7	TGTGCCAGCAGCTTAAGGAGGGGACTAGCTAACGAGCAGTACTTC	CASSLRRGLANEQYF
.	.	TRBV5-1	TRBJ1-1	TGCGCCAGCAGCTTGGAGAGAGTCAGGTTGAACACTGAAGCTTTCTTT	CASSLERVRLNTEAFF
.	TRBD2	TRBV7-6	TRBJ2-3	TGTGCCAGCAGTGAGGGGCTAGCGGTCACAGATACGCAGTATTTT	CASSEGLAVTDTQYF
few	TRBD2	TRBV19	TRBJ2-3	TGTGCCAGTAGTATCCTCGGCGTAGCGGGAGGGCCTTATACGCAGTATTTT	CASSILGVAGGPYTQYF
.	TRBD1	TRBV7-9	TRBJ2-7	TGTGCCAGCACCCCGCGGACAGGGGCCTACGAGCAGTACTTC	CASTPRTGAYEQYF
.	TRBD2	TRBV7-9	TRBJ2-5	TGTGCCAGCACCCTGTCACCTACGGGGACTAGCGATAGAGAGACCCAGTACTTC	CASTLSPTGTSDRETQYF
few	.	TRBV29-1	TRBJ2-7	TGCAGCGTTGAAGATCGCTACGAGCAGTACTTC	CSVEDRYEQYF
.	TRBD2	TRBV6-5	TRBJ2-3	TGTGCCAGCAGTTATTGGGCGGGAGTGAGCACAGATACGCAGTATTTT	CASSYWAGVSTDTQYF
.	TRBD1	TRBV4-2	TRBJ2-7	TGTGCCAGCAGCCAAGATCTCGGACAGGGGGCTGACGAGCAGTACTTC	CASSQDLGQGADEQYF
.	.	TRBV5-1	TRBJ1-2	TGCGCCAGCAGGGGTACGGGTTTGGACTATGGCTACACCTTC	CASRGTGLDYGYTF
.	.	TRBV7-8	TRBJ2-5	TGTGCCAGCAGCGGGGCCCCCTTTGAGAGTCTTGGGGAGACCCAGTACTTC	CASSGAPFESLGETQYF
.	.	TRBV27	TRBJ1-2	TGTGCCAGCAGTTTATACGGGGGGCTGGGGTATGGCTACACCTTC	CASSLYGGLGYGYTF
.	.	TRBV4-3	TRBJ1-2	TGCGCCAGCAGCCGAGGGAACGGCTATGGCTACACCTTC	CASSRGNGYGYTF
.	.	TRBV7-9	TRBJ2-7	TGTGCCAGCAGCTCCTTCTACGAGCAGTACTTC	CASSSFYEQYF
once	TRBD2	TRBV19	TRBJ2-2	TGTGCCAGTAGGGGGACTAGCGGGAGGGCCGGGGAGCTGTTTTTT	CASRGTSGRAGELFF
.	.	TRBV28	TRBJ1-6	TGTGCCAACCGAGCGGGGGCCCATAATTCACCCCTCCACTTT	CANRAGAHNSPLHF
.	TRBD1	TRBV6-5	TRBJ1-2	TGTGCCAGCAGTCCGACAGGGGCTAACTATGGCTACACCTTC	CASSPTGANYGYTF
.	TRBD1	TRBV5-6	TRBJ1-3	TGTGCCAGCAGCTTCCTCTTCACCGACAGGGGACCTGGAAACACCATATATTTT	CASSFLFTDRGPGNTIYF
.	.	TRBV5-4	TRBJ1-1	TGTGCCAGCAGCCTTATATCACAGGGAAACACTGAAGCTTTCTTT	CASSLISQGNTEAFF
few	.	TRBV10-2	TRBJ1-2	TGCGCCAGCACCATCTCGCTGGGGCATGGCTACACCTTC	CASTISLGHGYTF